This entry is about one T cell receptor beta chain. Antigen: not known. Profiling relied on immunoSEQ multiplex PCR, and the TCRdb table lists in-frame clones only, not all of them. Of 61,000 or so clones listed, around 83% are singletons. The sample belongs to a study of OX40 agonist ivuxolimab in advanced cancers. Per germline, CDR1 SGHTA and CDR2 FQGNSA. Trimming took off 2 bases at V and 2 bases at J, with 9 bases between the two ends. This CDR3 region has 14 residues. The study's findings and limits: In the 0.1 to 3.0 mg/kg range, CD4+ and CD8+ blood T cells had expanded clonally by week 6.

The sample in question was CD4+ or CD8+ T cells sorted from blood, obtained in a trial of the OX40 agonist ivuxolimab. The chain couples TRBV7-2 to TRBJ2-5; D not resolved. The origin of this receptor is an adult with an advanced solid tumor such as melanoma, head and neck, liver or kidney cancer. CDR3 nucleotides: TGTGCCAGCAGCTTAAGAGCCACACAAGAGACCCAGTACTTC. This sequence encodes CASSLRATQETQYF.